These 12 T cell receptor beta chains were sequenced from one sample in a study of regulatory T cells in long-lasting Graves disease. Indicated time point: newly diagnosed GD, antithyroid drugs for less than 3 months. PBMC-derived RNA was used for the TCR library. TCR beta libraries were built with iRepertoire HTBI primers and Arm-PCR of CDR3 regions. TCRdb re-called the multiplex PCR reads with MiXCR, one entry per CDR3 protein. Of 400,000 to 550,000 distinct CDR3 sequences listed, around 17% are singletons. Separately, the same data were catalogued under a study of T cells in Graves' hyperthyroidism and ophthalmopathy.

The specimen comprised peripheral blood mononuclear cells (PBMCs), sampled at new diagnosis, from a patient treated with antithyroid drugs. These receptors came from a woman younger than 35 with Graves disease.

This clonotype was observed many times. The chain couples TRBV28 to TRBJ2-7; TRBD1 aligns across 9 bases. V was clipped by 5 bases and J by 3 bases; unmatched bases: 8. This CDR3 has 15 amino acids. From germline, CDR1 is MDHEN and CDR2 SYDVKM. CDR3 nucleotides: TGTGCCAGCAGTCCCGGGACAGGGTATGTCTACGAGCAGTACTTC. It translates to CASSPGTGYVYEQYF. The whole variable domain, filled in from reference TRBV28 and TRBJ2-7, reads DVKVTQSSRYLVKRTGEKVFLECVQDMDHENMFWYRQDPGLGLRLIYFSYDVKMKEKGDIPEGYSVSREKKERFSLILESASTNQTSMYLCASSPGTGYVYEQYFGPGTRLTVT.

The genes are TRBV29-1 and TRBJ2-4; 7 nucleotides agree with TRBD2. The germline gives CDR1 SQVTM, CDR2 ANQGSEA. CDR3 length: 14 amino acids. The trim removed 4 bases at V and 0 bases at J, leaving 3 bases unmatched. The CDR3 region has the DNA TGCAGCGTTGGGGGGGGACTAGCCAAAAACATTCAGTACTTC. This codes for CSVGGGLAKNIQYF.

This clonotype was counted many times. The CDR3 DNA follows: TGTGCCAGCAGCCGCTTAGGATGGGCGAGCTCTGGAAACACCATATATTTT. Amino acid sequence: CASSRLGWASSGNTIYF. V gene TRBV7-8 combines with J gene TRBJ1-3; no definite D call. Germline CDR1 is SGHVS and CDR2 is FQNEAQ. The CDR3 spans 17 residues. Trimming removed 5 bases from V and 0 bases from J, with 17 bases in between.

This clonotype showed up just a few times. Here the CDR3 DNA reads TGTGCCAGCAGCTTAACCCGGACTAGCGCCCCAAGACAGTACTTC. As protein: CASSLTRTSAPRQYF. The chain carries TRBV11-3 and TRBJ2-7; the match to TRBD2 covers 9 bases. V gave up 2 bases and J gave up 10 bases; unmatched junction bases: 12. The germline gives CDR1 SGHNT, CDR2 YENEEA. This CDR3 comprises 15 residues.

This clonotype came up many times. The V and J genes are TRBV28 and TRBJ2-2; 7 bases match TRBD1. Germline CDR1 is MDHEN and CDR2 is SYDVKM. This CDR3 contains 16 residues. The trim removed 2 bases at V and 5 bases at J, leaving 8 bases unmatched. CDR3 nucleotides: TGTGCCAGCAGTTTAGGCCCAGGGGGAAAAACCGGGGAGCTGTTTTTT. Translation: CASSLGPGGKTGELFF.

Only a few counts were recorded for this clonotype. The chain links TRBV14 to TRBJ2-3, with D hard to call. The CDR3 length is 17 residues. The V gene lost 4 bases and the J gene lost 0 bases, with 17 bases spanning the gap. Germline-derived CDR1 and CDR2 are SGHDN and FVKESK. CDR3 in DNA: TGTGCCAGCAGCCTTCGCCGGCGGAGAACTAGCACAGATACGCAGTATTTT. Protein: CASSLRRRRTSTDTQYF.

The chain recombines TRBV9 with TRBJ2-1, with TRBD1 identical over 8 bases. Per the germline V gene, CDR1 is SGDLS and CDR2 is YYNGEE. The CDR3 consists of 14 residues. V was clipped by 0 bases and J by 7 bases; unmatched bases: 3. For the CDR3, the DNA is TGTGCCAGCAGCGTAGGAGGACAGGGAAATGAGCAGTTCTTC. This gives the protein CASSVGGQGNEQFF. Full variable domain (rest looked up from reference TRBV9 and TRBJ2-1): DSGVTQTPKHLITATGQRVTLRCSPRSGDLSVYWYQQSLDQGLQFLIQYYNGEERAKGNILERFSAQQFPDLHSELNLSSLELGDSALYFCASSVGGQGNEQFFGPGTRLTVL.

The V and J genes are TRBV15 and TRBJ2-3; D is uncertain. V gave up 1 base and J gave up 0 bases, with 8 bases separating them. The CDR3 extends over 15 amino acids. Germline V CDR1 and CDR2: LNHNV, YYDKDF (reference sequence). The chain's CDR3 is CATSRVRSSTDTQYF. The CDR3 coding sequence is TGTGCCACCAGCAGAGTTCGGAGTAGCACAGATACGCAGTATTTT.

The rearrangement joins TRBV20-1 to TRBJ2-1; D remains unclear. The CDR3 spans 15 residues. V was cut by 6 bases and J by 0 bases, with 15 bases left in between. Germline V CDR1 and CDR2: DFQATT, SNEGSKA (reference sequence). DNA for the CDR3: TGCAGTGCCTCTCTTTTCGGGCCCTCCTACAATGAGCAGTTCTTC. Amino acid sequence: CSASLFGPSYNEQFF.

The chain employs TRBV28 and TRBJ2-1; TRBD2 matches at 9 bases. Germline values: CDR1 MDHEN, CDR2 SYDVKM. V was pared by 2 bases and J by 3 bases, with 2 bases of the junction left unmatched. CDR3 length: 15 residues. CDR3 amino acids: CASSLTSGFYNEQFF. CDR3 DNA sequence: TGTGCCAGCAGTTTAACTAGCGGGTTCTACAATGAGCAGTTCTTC.

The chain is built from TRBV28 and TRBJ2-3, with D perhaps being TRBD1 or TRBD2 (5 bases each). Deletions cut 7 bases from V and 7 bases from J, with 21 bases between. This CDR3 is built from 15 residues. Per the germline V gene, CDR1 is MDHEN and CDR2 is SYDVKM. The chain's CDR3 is CASTSEGRIRNTQYF. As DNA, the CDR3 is TGTGCCAGCACCTCAGAGGGGCGGATCAGGAATACGCAGTATTTT.

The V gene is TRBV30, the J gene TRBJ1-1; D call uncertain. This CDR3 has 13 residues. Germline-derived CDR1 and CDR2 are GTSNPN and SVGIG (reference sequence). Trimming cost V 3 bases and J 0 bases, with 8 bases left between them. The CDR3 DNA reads TGTGCCTGGAGGATCCAGTTGAACACTGAAGCTTTCTTT. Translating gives CAWRIQLNTEAFF.